This entry describes one TCR beta chain. It lacks a known antigen. Base quality data are lacking; no much larger clone is found one base away. The immunoSEQ Assay, a bias-controlled multiplex PCR, was used to amplify TCRbeta CDR3 regions from genomic DNA. For the original study's pipeline: Within the assay, amplification of reference gene primers was used to estimate how many nucleated cells each sample contained. Sequence reads were collapsed and filtered to measure the absolute abundance of every unique TCRbeta CDR3 rearrangement. For each sample, productive Simpson clonality was calculated by taking the square root of Simpson's diversity index across productive rearrangements. TCRdb provides this immuneACCESS table in a form limited to in-frame rearrangements. Some clones are lacking; in checked studies, under half of them reflect an unresolved V gene, and why the rest are absent is not known. V and J calls and clone size are those listed in that table; D and trimming were worked out from the DNA. This sample lists roughly 41,000 clones; more than 75% were detected once. Roughly 5% of the sample comes from the top ten.

The record originates from a study of blood T cell repertoires in COVID-19 (dated by TCRdb to about 2020). For context, the study as a whole: Samples covering the acute and convalescent phases of COVID-19 were provided by collaborators in the United States, Italy and Spain. The material from the prospective study consisted of cDNA or gDNA derived from T cells, B-cell-depleted T cells, or PBMCs. Subjects who had been exposed to COVID-19, were actively infected with it, or had recovered from it provided the deeply sampled blood TCRbeta repertoires that made up the dataset. The repertoires were released in a freely available public database meant as a resource for research on the immune response to SARS-CoV-2. The samples were drawn from two sources: the first 160 participants of the ongoing ImmuneRACE study, and 1,200 or so subjects contributed by 6 global collaborators. Nearly every sample came with metadata listing a de-identified subject ID, COVID-19 status, age in years and sex. Where available, HLA class I and class II types were taken from metadata supplied by the sample provider and were not determined by assay-based typing. The research as a whole found: The amount of clinical and demographic metadata varied by source and participant and was provided uncurated.

Each collaborating institution followed its own protocols to collect whole blood in K2EDTA tubes. For TCRbeta analysis, collaborators shipped samples as frozen whole blood, isolated PBMCs, or DNA extracted from either of those sample types. This TCR was sampled from a human donor in a cohort sampled during active COVID-19. The specimen sequenced was peripheral blood.

The DNA is TGTGCCACCAGCAGCTGGGAGGAAAAACTGTTTTTT. It specifies CATSSWEEKLFF. The chain links TRBV15 with TRBJ1-4, with the D gene too uncertain to name. In the germline V gene (reference sequence), CDR1 corresponds to LNHNV and CDR2 to YYDKDF. Including cysteine and phenylalanine, the CDR3 has 12 amino acids. Only the CDR3 part of the read is kept: 36 bases, read in frame from the first base. V is reduced by 3 bases and J by 8 bases, leaving a spacing of 7 bases between them.